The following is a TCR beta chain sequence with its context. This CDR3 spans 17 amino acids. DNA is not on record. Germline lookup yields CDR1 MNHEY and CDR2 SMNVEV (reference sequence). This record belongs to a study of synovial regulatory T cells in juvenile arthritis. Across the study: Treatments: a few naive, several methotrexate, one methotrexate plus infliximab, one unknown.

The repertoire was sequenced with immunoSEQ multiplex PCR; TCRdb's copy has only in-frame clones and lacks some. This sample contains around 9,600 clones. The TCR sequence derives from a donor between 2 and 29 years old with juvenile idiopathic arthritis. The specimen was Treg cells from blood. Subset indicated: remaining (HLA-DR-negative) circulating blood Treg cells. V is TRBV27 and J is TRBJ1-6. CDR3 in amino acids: CASSQIGTINRAHRLHF.